This record covers a single T cell receptor (beta chain). As yet, its antigen is unknown. This sample was included in a study of beta chain features in type 1 diabetes. Study findings and constraints: Patients' naive, central memory and Treg TCRB repertoires seemed closer to one another than those of healthy donors.

With V trimmed by 0 bases and J by 1 base, 9 bases remained unmatched. Germline values: CDR1 PRHDT, CDR2 FYEKMQ (reference sequence). The CDR3 length is 18 residues. The sequenced template was cDNA made from the entire isolated RNA. Assay used: immunoSEQ multiplex PCR; TCRdb lists only in-frame clones, some missing. The table has 970,000 or so clones, 17% seen once. The sequenced sample consisted of naive CD4+ T cells from blood. V usage is TRBV13 and J usage is TRBJ2-3; 8 positions match TRBD1. The TCR comes from a woman under 30 in good health. CDR3 loop: CASSLGPLTGVGTDTQYF. Here the CDR3 DNA reads TGTGCCAGCAGCTTAGGCCCACTGACAGGGGTAGGCACAGATACGCAGTATTTT.